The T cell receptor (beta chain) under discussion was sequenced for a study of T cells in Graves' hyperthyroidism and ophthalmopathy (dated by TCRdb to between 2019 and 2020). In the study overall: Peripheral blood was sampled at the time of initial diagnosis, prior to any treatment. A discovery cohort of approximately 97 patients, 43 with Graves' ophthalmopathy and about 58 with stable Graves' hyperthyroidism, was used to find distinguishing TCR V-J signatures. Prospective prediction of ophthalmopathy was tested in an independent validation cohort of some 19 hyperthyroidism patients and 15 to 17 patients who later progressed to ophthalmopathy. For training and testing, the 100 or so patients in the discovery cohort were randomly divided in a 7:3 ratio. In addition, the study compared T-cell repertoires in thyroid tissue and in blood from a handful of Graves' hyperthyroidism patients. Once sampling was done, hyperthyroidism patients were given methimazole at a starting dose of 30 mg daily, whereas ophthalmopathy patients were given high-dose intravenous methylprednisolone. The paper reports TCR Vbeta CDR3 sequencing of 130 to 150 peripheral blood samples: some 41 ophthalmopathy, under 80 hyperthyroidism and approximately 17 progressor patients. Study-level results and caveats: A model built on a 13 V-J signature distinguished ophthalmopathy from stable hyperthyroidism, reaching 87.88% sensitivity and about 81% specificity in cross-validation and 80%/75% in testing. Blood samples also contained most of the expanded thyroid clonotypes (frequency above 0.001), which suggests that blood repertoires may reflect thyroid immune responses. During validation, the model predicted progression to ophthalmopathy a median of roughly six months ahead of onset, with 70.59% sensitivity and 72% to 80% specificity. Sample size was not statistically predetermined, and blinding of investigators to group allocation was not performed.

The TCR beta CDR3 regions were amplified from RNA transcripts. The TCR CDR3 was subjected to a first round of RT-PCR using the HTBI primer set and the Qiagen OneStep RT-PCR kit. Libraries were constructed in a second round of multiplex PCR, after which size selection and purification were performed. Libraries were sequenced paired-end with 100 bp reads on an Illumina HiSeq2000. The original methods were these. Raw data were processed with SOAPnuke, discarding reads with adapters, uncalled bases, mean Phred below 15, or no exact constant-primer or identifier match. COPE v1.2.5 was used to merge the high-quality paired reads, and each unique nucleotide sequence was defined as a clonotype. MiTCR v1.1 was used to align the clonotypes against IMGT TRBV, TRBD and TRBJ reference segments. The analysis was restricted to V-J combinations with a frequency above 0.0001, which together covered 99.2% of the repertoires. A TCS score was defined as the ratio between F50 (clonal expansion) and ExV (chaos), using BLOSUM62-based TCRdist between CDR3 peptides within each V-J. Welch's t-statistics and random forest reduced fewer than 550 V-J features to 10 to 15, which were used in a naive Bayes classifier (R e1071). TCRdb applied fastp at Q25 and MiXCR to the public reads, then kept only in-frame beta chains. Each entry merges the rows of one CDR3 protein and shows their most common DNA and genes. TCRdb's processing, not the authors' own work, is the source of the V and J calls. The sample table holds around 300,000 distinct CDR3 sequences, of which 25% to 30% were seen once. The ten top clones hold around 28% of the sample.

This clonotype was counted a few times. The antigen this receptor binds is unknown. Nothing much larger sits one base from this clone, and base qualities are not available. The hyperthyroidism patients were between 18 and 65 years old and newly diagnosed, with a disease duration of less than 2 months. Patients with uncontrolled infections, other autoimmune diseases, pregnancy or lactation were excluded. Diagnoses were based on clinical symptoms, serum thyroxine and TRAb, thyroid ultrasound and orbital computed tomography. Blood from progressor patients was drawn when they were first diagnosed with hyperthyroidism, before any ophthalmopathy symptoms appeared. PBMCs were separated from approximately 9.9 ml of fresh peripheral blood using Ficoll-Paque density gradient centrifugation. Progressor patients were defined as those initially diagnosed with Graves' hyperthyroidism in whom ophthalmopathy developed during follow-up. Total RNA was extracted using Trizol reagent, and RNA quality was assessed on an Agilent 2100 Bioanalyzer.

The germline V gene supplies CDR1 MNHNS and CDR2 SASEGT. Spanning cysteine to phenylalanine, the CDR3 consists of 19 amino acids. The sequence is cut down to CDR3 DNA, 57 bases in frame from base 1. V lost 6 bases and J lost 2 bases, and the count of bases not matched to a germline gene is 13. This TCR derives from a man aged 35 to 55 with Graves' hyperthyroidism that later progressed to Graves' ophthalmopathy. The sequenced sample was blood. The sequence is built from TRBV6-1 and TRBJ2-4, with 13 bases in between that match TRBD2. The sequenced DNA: TGTGCCAGCAGCAGGGGCGGGGGGACTAGCGGGATCTCCAAAAACATTCAGTACTTC. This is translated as CASSRGGGTSGISKNIQYF.